Listed below are T cell receptor beta chains from one sample, sequenced in a study of control samples from healthy donors and cancer patients. TCRdb's table, derived via immunoSEQ multiplex PCR, lists solely in-frame clones and lacks some. Of 40,000 to 50,000 clones listed, around 70% are singletons. The sample was formalin-fixed, paraffin-embedded tissue. Receptors were obtained from a male donor with melanoma. CDR3s include the opening cysteine and the closing phenylalanine or tryptophan. D genes are given only for firm matches. Clone size appears in some rows only: once, few, many, or a class for an expanded clone.

V	D	J	size	DNA	CDR3
TRBV18	TRBD1	TRBJ1-4	.	TGTGCCAGCTCACGGGGACAGGATGAAAAACTGTTTTTT	CASSRGQDEKLFF
TRBV28	TRBD1	TRBJ2-3	few	TGTGCCAGCAGCCCTACAAACAGGGGACCAGATACGCAGTATTTT	CASSPTNRGPDTQYF
TRBV30	.	TRBJ1-2	.	TGTGCCTGGAGCGAGTACGGTGGCTACACCTTC	CAWSEYGGYTF
TRBV28	TRBD1	TRBJ2-7	once	TGTGCCAGTAGTTTAAGGCCCGGACAGGGGTTCTACGAGCAGTACTTC	CASSLRPGQGFYEQYF
TRBV19	.	TRBJ2-5	.	TGTGCCAGTAGTAGGGGGAGAGAAGAGACCCAGTACTTC	CASSRGREETQYF
TRBV7-6	TRBD1	TRBJ2-7	.	TGTGCCAGCAGCTTAGTGGGACAGGGGGCTGGCTACGAGCAGTACTTC	CASSLVGQGAGYEQYF
TRBV10-3	.	TRBJ1-5	.	TGTGCCGGCGGGGACAACAATCAGCCCCAGCATTTT	CAGGDNNQPQHF
TRBV3-1/TRBV3-2	TRBD1	TRBJ2-6	.	TGTGCCAGCCAGGACAGGGCCGGGGCCAACGTCCTGACTTTC	CASQDRAGANVLTF
TRBV6-1	.	TRBJ1-2	.	TGTGCCAGCAGTGAAGCGTGGGGGGCTGGAGGCTATGGCTACACCTTC	CASSEAWGAGGYGYTF
TRBV5-4	.	TRBJ1-2	.	TGTGCCAGCAGCCCAGGACCCGGGGATGGCTACACCTTC	CASSPGPGDGYTF